This is a list of T cell receptor beta chains from one sample in a study of T cells in Graves' hyperthyroidism and ophthalmopathy. Each CDR3 protein is one row after TCRdb ran MiXCR on the multiplex PCR reads. Here the sample spans 450,000 to 500,000 distinct CDR3 sequences, 22% being singletons. Source material: blood. Receptors were obtained from a woman aged 70-85 years with Graves' ophthalmopathy. Each CDR3 is given with its conserved first and last residue. A D gene is named only where the DNA matches it firmly. Expanded clones get a size class; other rows say once, few or many, or leave the size out.

v_call,j_call,d_call,clone_size,cdr3_nt,cdr3_aa
TRBV20-1,TRBJ1-1,NA,many,TGCAGTGCTAGAGACCCGGAGCCGAACACTGAAGCTTTCTTT,CSARDPEPNTEAFF
TRBV5-6,TRBJ2-1,NA,NA,TGTGCCAGCAGCTCGACAGGAGTAACAATGAGCCAGTTCTTC,CASSSTGVTMSQFF
TRBV6-2/TRBV6-3,TRBJ2-7,NA,many,TGTGCCAGCACCGCAGGCACCCTCTCCTACGAGCAGTACTTC,CASTAGTLSYEQYF
TRBV14,TRBJ2-5,TRBD1,NA,TGTGCCAGCAGCCAATCCGGGACAGGGACCCCTAAGTACTTC,CASSQSGTGTPKYF
TRBV18,TRBJ1-1,NA,few,TGTGCCAGCTCAGTAGGGGACGTTGAAGCTTTCTTT,CASSVGDVEAFF
TRBV10-3,TRBJ1-3,TRBD1,few,TGTGCCATCAGTGGTGGGACAGTGAGCTCTGGAAACACCATATATTTT,CAISGGTVSSGNTIYF
TRBV28,TRBJ2-3,TRBD1,many,TGTGCCAGCAGGACAGGGGTAAGAGATACGCAGTATTTT,CASRTGVRDTQYF
TRBV9,TRBJ1-2,NA,NA,TGTGCCAGCAGCCCAAAGATCGGGGGCGGCTATGGCTACACCTTC,CASSPKIGGGYGYTF
TRBV3-1,TRBJ1-5,NA,many,TGTGCCAGCAGCCATGGAGATCAGCCCCAGCATTTT,CASSHGDQPQHF
TRBV7-2,TRBJ2-5,NA,many,TGTGCCAGCAGCTTACAGGCGGGTATCGGAGAGACCCAGTACTTC,CASSLQAGIGETQYF
TRBV12-3/TRBV12-4,TRBJ2-2,NA,NA,TGTGCCAGCAGCCGGGGGGCGGGAGCGAGAACCGGGGAGCTGTTTTTT,CASSRGAGARTGELFF
TRBV7-6,TRBJ1-1,TRBD1,NA,TGTGCCAGCAGCCCTCGGGACAGGGTCACTGAAGCTTTCTTT,CASSPRDRVTEAFF
TRBV20-1,TRBJ2-3,NA,many,TGCAGTGCTAGTGGGGGGGCGACCTACACAGATACGCAGTATTTT,CSASGGATYTDTQYF
TRBV20-1,TRBJ2-7,TRBD1,once,TGCAGTGCTAGAGGGGGGACAGGGAGGAACGAGCAGTACTTC,CSARGGTGRNEQYF
TRBV11-1,TRBJ2-1,NA,many,TGTGCCAGCAGCTTAGAGAGAGAGCAGTTCTTC,CASSLEREQFF
TRBV12-3/TRBV12-4,TRBJ1-6,TRBD1,few,TGTGCCAGCAGCCCCACAGGGGGCAGGTCCTATAATTCACCCCTCCACTTT,CASSPTGGRSYNSPLHF
TRBV5-1,TRBJ2-1,TRBD2,many,TGCGCCAGCAGCCTCTATAGCGGGCCCTACAATGAGCAGTTCTTC,CASSLYSGPYNEQFF
TRBV6-2/TRBV6-3,TRBJ2-3,TRBD2,NA,TGTGCCAGCAGCCCGGGACTAGCGTACGCAGATACGCAGTATTTT,CASSPGLAYADTQYF
TRBV10-1,TRBJ2-2,TRBD2,NA,TGCGCCAGCAGTGAGCGACTAGCTGTGGGCACCGGGGAGCTGTTTTTT,CASSERLAVGTGELFF
TRBV10-3,TRBJ2-7,TRBD2,NA,TGTGCCATCAGTGAGTCGGGACCGGGGGGTCAATACGAGCAGTACTTC,CAISESGPGGQYEQYF
TRBV4-1,TRBJ2-7,TRBD2,NA,TGCGCCAGCAGCCGCGGACTAGCGGGAGGCCTCTCCTACGAGCAGTACTTC,CASSRGLAGGLSYEQYF
TRBV3-1,TRBJ2-1,TRBD2,NA,TGTGCCAGCAGCTCGGGGACTAGAAGGGTTGATGAGCAGTTCTTC,CASSSGTRRVDEQFF
TRBV6-1,TRBJ1-5,NA,few,TGTGCCAGCTTGGTAAATAGCAATCAGCCCCAGCATTTT,CASLVNSNQPQHF
TRBV4-3,TRBJ1-6,NA,NA,TGCGCCAGCAGCCTATCCCACAGTAATTCACCCCTCCACTTT,CASSLSHSNSPLHF
TRBV20-1,TRBJ2-7,TRBD1,few,TGCAGTGCTTTAACCTGGGACAGGGGGCAGGACGAGCAGTACTTC,CSALTWDRGQDEQYF
TRBV19,TRBJ2-1,TRBD2,once,TGTGCCAGTAGCGCCCGTTGGACTAGCGGGAGGACTGAGCAGTTCTTC,CASSARWTSGRTEQFF
TRBV7-2,TRBJ1-1,NA,many,TGTGCCAGCAGGGATGGGACGGCGAACACTGAAGCTTTCTTT,CASRDGTANTEAFF
TRBV20-1,TRBJ2-2,NA,NA,TGCAGTGCTAGGGACATTGATAGGGCCGGGGAGCTGTTTTTT,CSARDIDRAGELFF
TRBV6-4,TRBJ2-5,NA,NA,TGTGCCAGCAGTGAAACAGAAGATCAAGAGACCCAGTACTTC,CASSETEDQETQYF
TRBV2,TRBJ1-6,NA,many,TGTGCCAGCAGAGTAGTCTATGCTTCACCCCTCCACTTT,CASRVVYASPLHF
TRBV19,TRBJ2-5,TRBD2,few,TGTGCCAGTAGACCGGCCGGGACTAGCGGGAGTCAGGAGACCCAGTACTTC,CASRPAGTSGSQETQYF
TRBV20-1,TRBJ2-1,TRBD2,few,TGCAGTGCTAGTGTCAGACTAGCGGGAGAAGATGAGCAGTTCTTC,CSASVRLAGEDEQFF
TRBV20-1,TRBJ2-7,TRBD1,many,TGCAGTGCTTCCTACGACAGGGCGGACGAGCAGTACTTC,CSASYDRADEQYF
TRBV7-3,TRBJ2-3,TRBD2,NA,TGTGCCAGCAGCATCGGGACTAGCAAAACAGATACGCAGTATTTT,CASSIGTSKTDTQYF
TRBV6-2/TRBV6-3,TRBJ2-3,NA,NA,TGTGCCAGCAGTCCTGGGGGGGGGCCAGATACGCAGTATTTT,CASSPGGGPDTQYF
TRBV6-2/TRBV6-3,TRBJ2-1,NA,NA,TGTGCCAGCAGTTGCTCACCGGGGCTTACAGTCAGTGAGCAGTTCTTC,CASSCSPGLTVSEQFF
TRBV3-1,TRBJ2-7,NA,NA,TGTGCCAGCAGCCACCCCAGGACTAAGCTAACGCCTGGGAATCCCCACGAGCAGTACTTC,CASSHPRTKLTPGNPHEQYF
TRBV10-3,TRBJ1-1,NA,once,TGTGCCATCAGTAAAACCGCTGGGGACGCTTCTGAAGCTTTCTTT,CAISKTAGDASEAFF
TRBV20-1,TRBJ2-3,TRBD1,many,TGCAGTGCGCGGGGACAGGGTAGCACAGATACGCAGTATTTT,CSARGQGSTDTQYF
TRBV20-1,TRBJ2-5,NA,few,TGCAGTGCTAGGAAATACAACAGGGAGGGGGAGACCCAGTACTTC,CSARKYNREGETQYF
TRBV15,TRBJ2-7,NA,NA,TGTGCCACCAGCAGAGATCGGGGCGGGACCTCCTACGAGCAGTACTTC,CATSRDRGGTSYEQYF
TRBV19,TRBJ1-5,NA,NA,TGTGCCAGTAGACGTACAGGGAACAATCAGCCCCAGCATTTT,CASRRTGNNQPQHF
TRBV19,TRBJ2-4,NA,few,TGTGCCAGTAGTTGGGGACTCTCATCTAACATTCAGTACTTC,CASSWGLSSNIQYF
TRBV28,TRBJ2-7,NA,many,TGTGCCAGCAGTTTACGGTTCGGGACCTCATACGAGCAGTACTTC,CASSLRFGTSYEQYF
TRBV5-1,TRBJ1-1,NA,few,TGCGCCAGCAGCTTGGTTTGGGGGACTGAAGCTTTCTTT,CASSLVWGTEAFF
TRBV9,TRBJ2-3,TRBD2,NA,TGTGCCAGCAGCGTAGCGAGCGGGAGGGCTATAGATACGCAGTATTTT,CASSVASGRAIDTQYF
TRBV20-1,TRBJ2-1,NA,NA,TGCAGTGCCATCACCGGGCAGGATTACAATGAGCAGTTCTTC,CSAITGQDYNEQFF
TRBV30,TRBJ1-4,NA,few,TGTGCCTGGAGTGAAATGACGGGCGAAAAACTGTTTTTT,CAWSEMTGEKLFF
TRBV11-3,TRBJ2-3,TRBD1,NA,TGTGCCAGCAGAAAGCCGGGACAGCTTATAGATACGCAGTATTTT,CASRKPGQLIDTQYF
TRBV3-1,TRBJ2-3,TRBD1,once,TGTGCCAGTCGACAGGGGGATACGCAGTATTTT,CASRQGDTQYF